One and the same sample provided the 28 T cell receptor beta chains below, sequenced in a study of CD8 T cell repertoires and HIV-1 epitope variants. Which antigens these TCRs recognize remains unknown. Assay: immunoSEQ multiplex PCR; the TCRdb copy retains only in-frame clones and omits some. Of about 5,500 clones in the sample, 55% to 70% are singletons; the top ten hold just under 50%. The source material was cultured CD8+ T cells derived from PBMCs. These receptors all stem from a male donor with HIV.

This clone was found a few times. The chain uses TRBV30 and TRBJ1-1; D remains unclear. The germline V gene encodes CDR1 GTSNPN and CDR2 SVGIG (reference sequence). V gave up 5 bases and J gave up 4 bases, with 14 bases separating them. This CDR3 comprises 13 residues. The CDR3 nucleotides read TGTGCCTGGGAAGTTCTAAGGAGCACTGAAGCTTTCTTT. It codes for CAWEVLRSTEAFF.

The V and J genes are TRBV2 and TRBJ1-5, with 7 bases identical to TRBD1. CDR1 and CDR2 from the germline V gene are SNHLY and FYNNEI. With V trimmed by 6 bases and J by 8 bases, 10 bases remained unmatched. The CDR3 runs to 14 residues. For the CDR3, the DNA is TGTGCCAGCAGAGACGGGACAGCTCTTGAGCCCCAGCATTTT. This encodes CASRDGTALEPQHF.

V is TRBV5-1 and J is TRBJ1-1, with TRBD1 as a possible D gene (5 bases). There are 16 residues in the CDR3. CDR1 is SGHRS and CDR2 is YFSETQ in the germline V gene. V was trimmed by 4 bases and J by 0 bases, leaving 16 bases between them. CDR3 residues: CASSLRQTTLNTEAFF. DNA for the CDR3: TGCGCCAGCAGCCTCCGACAGACAACTCTGAACACTGAAGCTTTCTTT.

Details on this clone: The junction departs from the called germline gene at one end, perhaps through a read error. Other DNA sequences in this sample translate to the same CDR3. The chain uses TRBV4-3 and TRBJ1-1, with D maybe TRBD1 (6 bases). The length of the CDR3 is 15 residues. The germline V gene encodes CDR1 LGHNA and CDR2 YSLEER. In DNA, the CDR3 is TGCGCCAGCAGCCAAGAAGCTGTAGTGGGGGCGCGAGCTTTCTTC. Its protein is CASSQEAVVGARAFF.

This clone was recorded once. The J gene is TRBJ2-3, the V gene TRBV4-3; D not resolved. Trimming left V 1 base short and J 4 bases short, with 9 bases between. This CDR3 is 14 amino acids long. The germline gives CDR1 LGHNA, CDR2 YSLEER. The DNA of the CDR3 is TGCGCCAGCAGCCAAGGTCAGCGTCCAGATACGCAGTATTTT. This translates into CASSQGQRPDTQYF.

This clone was counted only a few times. The rearrangement uses TRBV4-3 and TRBJ1-2; a possible D gene is TRBD1 (5 bases). Germline-derived CDR1 and CDR2 are LGHNA and YSLEER. The CDR3 covers 15 residues. The V gene lost 0 bases and the J gene lost 0 bases, with 8 bases spanning the gap. In DNA, the CDR3 is TGCGCCAGCAGCCAAGAGGGGGGTCCTAACTATGGCTACACCTTC. Translating it yields CASSQEGGPNYGYTF.

This chain connects TRBV7-2 to TRBJ2-7; 9 bases align to TRBD1. V gave up 5 bases and J gave up 2 bases; unmatched junction bases: 7. Germline CDR1 is SGHTA and CDR2 is FQGNSA. The CDR3 is 15 amino acids. The CDR3 region has the DNA TGTGCCAGCAGCCGGACAGGGGACTTTACCTACGAGCAGTACTTC. Its translation is CASSRTGDFTYEQYF.

Only a few counts were recorded for this clone. V usage is TRBV19 and J usage is TRBJ1-2; D is possibly TRBD1 (6 bases). The CDR3 loop spans 13 amino acids. The germline V and J ends were trimmed by 5 bases and 3 bases, with 10 bases remaining between them. The germline CDR1 and CDR2 sequences are LNHDA and SQIVND (reference sequence). CDR3 DNA sequence: TGTGCCAGTAGTGGAGGACAGCACTATGGCTACACCTTC. It is translated as CASSGGQHYGYTF.

The rearrangement links TRBV19 to TRBJ1-1; D gene ambiguous. Germline CDR1 is LNHDA and CDR2 is SQIVND (reference sequence). Between the trimmed V and J ends, which lost 0 bases and 2 bases, there was a span of 7 bases. The CDR3 has 14 amino acids. The CDR3 nucleotides read TGTGCCAGTAGTATAGAGGCAGCCAACACTGAAGCTTTCTTT. Its protein product is CASSIEAANTEAFF.

The chain uses TRBV5-1 and TRBJ1-1; D is possibly TRBD1 (5 bases). The CDR3 spans 15 residues. Germline V gene sequence: CDR1 SGHRS, CDR2 YFSETQ. The V gene lost 0 bases and the J gene lost 3 bases, with 12 bases spanning the gap. The CDR3 bases are TGCGCCAGCAGCTTGGATAGGGGATGGGACACTGAAGCTTTCTTT. This codes for CASSLDRGWDTEAFF.

The rearrangement links TRBV27 to TRBJ2-2; 10 bases agree with TRBD1. The germline V gene encodes CDR1 MNHEY and CDR2 SMNVEV (reference sequence). This CDR3 is 17 amino acids long. The trim removed 5 bases at V and 2 bases at J, leaving 8 bases unmatched. The CDR3 here is CASSLDRGRLNTGELFF. DNA of the CDR3: TGTGCCAGCAGTCTCGACAGGGGGCGACTTAACACCGGGGAGCTGTTTTTT.

The chain couples TRBV30 to TRBJ2-5, with TRBD2 identical over 14 bases. Per germline, CDR1 GTSNPN and CDR2 SVGIG (reference sequence). V lost 3 bases, J lost 4 bases, and 7 bases stayed unmatched. This CDR3 has 16 amino acids. CDR3 nucleotides: TGTGCCTGGAGCCCCGGACTAGCGGGGGGCCCAGAGACCCAGTACTTC. It specifies CAWSPGLAGGPETQYF. The whole variable domain, remainder taken from reference TRBV30 and TRBJ2-5, is SQTIHQWPATLVQPVGSPLSLECTVEGTSNPNLYWYRQAAGRGLQLLFYSVGIGQISSEVPQNLSASRPQDRQFILSSKKLLLSDSGFYLCAWSPGLAGGPETQYFGPGTRLLVL.

A word on this clone: The junction does not match germline at one end; this may be a read error. The V gene is TRBV28, the J gene TRBJ2-5; D is possibly TRBD1 or TRBD2 (5 bases each). Germline CDR1 reads MDHEN; CDR2 reads SYDVKM. The CDR3 loop spans 14 amino acids. Here the CDR3 reads CASNLRDPQETQYF. The CDR3 bases are TGTGCCAGCAATTTACGGGACCCCCAAGAGACCCAGTACTTC.

This clone is medium-sized by share. The junction does not match germline at one end; this may be a read error. The chain is built from TRBV5-6 and TRBJ2-7; TRBD2 matches 8 bases. The CDR3 loop spans 14 amino acids. Germline V gene data show CDR1 as SGHDT and CDR2 as YYEEEE. The CDR3 spells CASSAGLGSSEQYF. CDR3 nucleotides: TGTGCCAGCAGCGCGGGACTAGGTTCCTCCGAGCAGTACTTC.

This clone is medium-sized. The V call is TRBV4-3, the J call TRBJ1-2; D not resolved. Germline V gene sequence: CDR1 LGHNA, CDR2 YSLEER. CDR3 length: 16 residues. V was shortened by 0 bases and J by 3 bases, with 14 bases between the two germline ends. DNA for the CDR3: TGCGCCAGCAGCCAAGATCCCCCAGACTTGGACTATGGCTACACCTTC. It is translated as CASSQDPPDLDYGYTF.

V usage is TRBV6-5 and J usage is TRBJ2-7; no clear D. The V end lost 4 bases, the J end lost 4 bases, and 11 bases lay between the germline ends. The CDR3 covers 13 residues. The V gene's germline CDR1 is MNHEY and CDR2 SVGAGI. The CDR3 nucleotides are TGTGCCAGCAGTTTAAATGGGTGGTACGAGCAGTACTTC. Protein: CASSLNGWYEQYF.

CDR3 nucleotide sequence: TGTGCCAGCCGGTGGTCCACCTACGAGCAGTACTTC. It codes for CASRWSTYEQYF. The rearrangement links TRBV5-6 to TRBJ2-7; D unresolved. V was pared by 7 bases and J by 2 bases, with 10 bases between. The germline CDR1 and CDR2 sequences are SGHDT and YYEEEE. The CDR3 length is 12 residues.

The chain links TRBV6-5 to TRBJ2-1; unclear D gene. Trimming removed 0 bases at V and 5 bases at J, with 14 bases between. CDR1 is MNHEY, CDR2 SVGAGI, per germline. This CDR3 spans 16 amino acids. The DNA of the CDR3 is TGTGCCAGCAGTTACTCGACAAGCGTTAGCCACAATGAGCAGTTCTTC. It specifies CASSYSTSVSHNEQFF.

This rearrangement joins TRBV5-1 to TRBJ2-7, with D perhaps matching TRBD1 (6 bases). The germline CDR1 and CDR2 sequences are SGHRS and YFSETQ. Trimming left V 0 bases short and J 0 bases short, with 10 bases between. The CDR3 has 15 amino acids. The CDR3 sequence is CASSLEDSYSYEQYF. The CDR3 bases are TGCGCCAGCAGCTTGGAGGACAGCTACTCCTACGAGCAGTACTTC.

This chain joins TRBV5-1 and TRBJ2-3; 9 bases match TRBD2. Germline CDR1 SGHRS, CDR2 YFSETQ. V shed 2 bases, J shed 0 bases, and the junction held 1 base outside the gene matches. CDR3 size: 15 residues. The CDR3 is CASSLTSGSTDTQYF. In DNA, the CDR3 is TGCGCCAGCAGCTTAACTAGCGGGAGCACAGATACGCAGTATTTT.

This chain uses TRBV6-5 with TRBJ2-7, with 7 bases that match TRBD1. The CDR3 runs to 15 residues. Trimming removed 0 bases from V and 4 bases from J; junction bases left unmatched: 6. Germline V lookup: CDR1 MNHEY, CDR2 SVGAGI. Here the CDR3 DNA reads TGTGCCAGCAGTTACTCGAGGACAGGTGGTTACGAGCAGTACTTC. The encoded protein is CASSYSRTGGYEQYF.

The V call is TRBV15, the J call TRBJ1-1; D unclear. Germline V lookup: CDR1 LNHNV, CDR2 YYDKDF (reference sequence). Trimming cost V 0 bases and J 1 base, with 12 bases left between them. This CDR3 region has 16 residues. CDR3 bases: TGTGCCACCAGCAGAGACCCCCGTCGAGGGAACACTGAAGCTTTCTTT. Residues: CATSRDPRRGNTEAFF. Variable domain in full (rest from reference TRBV15 and TRBJ1-1): DAMVIQNPRYQVTQFGKPVTLSCSQTLNHNVMYWYQQKSSQAPKLLFHYYDKDFNNEADTPDNFQSRRPNTSFCFLDIRSPGLGDTAMYLCATSRDPRRGNTEAFFGQGTRLTVV.

The rearrangement joins TRBV5-6 to TRBJ2-2, with D maybe TRBD1 (5 bases). The V gene lost 4 bases and the J gene lost 0 bases, with 10 bases spanning the gap. Germline loops: CDR1 SGHDT, CDR2 YYEEEE. CDR3 length: 15 residues. The CDR3 region is CASSPGFANTGELFF. For the CDR3, the DNA is TGTGCCAGCAGCCCAGGGTTCGCGAACACCGGGGAGCTGTTTTTT.

This clone was detected only a few times. The chain employs TRBV5-1 and TRBJ1-1; 8 nucleotides align to TRBD1. The trim removed 5 bases at V and 1 base at J, leaving 1 base unmatched. This CDR3 is built from 13 residues. Germline CDR1 reads SGHRS; CDR2 reads YFSETQ. The CDR3 bases are TGCGCCAGCAGAGGGACAGGGAACACTGAAGCTTTCTTT. This gives the protein CASRGTGNTEAFF. Full variable domain (remainder filled in from reference TRBV5-1 and TRBJ1-1): KAGVTQTPRYLIKTRGQQVTLSCSPISGHRSVSWYQQTPGQGLQFLFEYFSETQRNKGNFPGRFSGRQFSNSRSEMNVSTLELGDSALYLCASRGTGNTEAFFGQGTRLTVV.

J is TRBJ1-1 and V is TRBV29-1; D gene uncertain. V was shortened by 5 bases and J by 4 bases, with 11 bases between the two germline ends. CDR1 and CDR2 (germline): SQVTM, ANQGSEA. The CDR3 loop spans 12 amino acids. CDR3 coding DNA: TGCAGCGTTAGTGGTTTAAGCACTGAAGCTTTCTTT. Its translation: CSVSGLSTEAFF.

The rearrangement uses TRBV6-1 and TRBJ2-2; D might be TRBD2 (5 bases). The CDR3 is 14 residues long. Trimming left V 4 bases short and J 6 bases short, with 12 bases between. CDR1 and CDR2 from the germline V gene are MNHNS and SASEGT. CDR3 protein: CASSGAVGAGELFF. The CDR3 DNA reads TGTGCCAGCAGTGGAGCGGTTGGGGCCGGGGAGCTGTTTTTT.

The chain's CDR3 is CASSQDRTGLNTEAFF. CDR3 bases: TGCGCCAGCAGCCAAGATCGCACAGGGCTTAACACTGAAGCTTTCTTT. The chain is built from TRBV4-1 and TRBJ1-1, with D possibly TRBD1 on 6 matching bases. CDR1 and CDR2 (germline): MGHRA, YSYEKL. Deletions cut 0 bases from V and 2 bases from J, with 13 bases between. The CDR3 sequence is 16 residues long.

The genes are TRBV19 and TRBJ2-7; the D call may be TRBD1 or TRBD2 (5 bases each). V was pared by 8 bases and J by 4 bases, with 21 bases between. Germline V CDR1 and CDR2: LNHDA, SQIVND (reference sequence). The CDR3 length is 15 residues. CDR3 loop: CASASPQGEGYEQYF. DNA of the CDR3: TGTGCCAGTGCTTCGCCGCAGGGAGAGGGTTACGAGCAGTACTTC.